The 5 T cell receptor beta chains given below trace back to one sample, sequenced in a study of beta chain features in type 1 diabetes. Since all of the isolated RNA was reverse transcribed, expressed TCRB transcripts were what got sequenced. Using immunoSEQ multiplex PCR, the repertoire was profiled, and TCRdb retains in-frame clones only, with some absent. The sample includes roughly 500,000 clones, approximately 28% of them seen just once. Sequencing was performed on naive CD4+ T cells from blood. These receptors all come from a man between 18 and 35 years old in good health.

CDR3 in DNA: TGTGCCAGCAGCTTAAGGTCGGGCGGGAGTAAAGAGACCCAGTACTTC. As protein: CASSLRSGGSKETQYF. The chain joins TRBV7-9 to TRBJ2-5; 7 bases line up with TRBD2. V lost 2 bases and J lost 3; bases outside the gene matches: 9. This CDR3 is built from 16 residues. Germline lookup yields CDR1 SEHNR and CDR2 FQNEAQ (reference sequence).

This clone was observed once. This chain connects TRBV15 to TRBJ1-1; D ambiguous. Germline V gene lookup returns CDR1 LNHNV and CDR2 YYDKDF (reference sequence). The CDR3 has 14 amino acids. V was clipped by 1 base and J by 0 bases, with 6 bases between them. CDR3 sequence reads: CATSRVEVNTEAFF. In DNA form, the CDR3 reads TGTGCCACCAGCAGAGTTGAAGTGAACACTGAAGCTTTCTTT.

V gene TRBV4-1 combines with J gene TRBJ2-1, with TRBD2 identical over 7 bases. The CDR3 loop spans 17 amino acids. Germline CDR1 is MGHRA and CDR2 is YSYEKL. V trimming: 4 bases; J trimming: 9 bases; junction bases outside the gene matches: 18. CDR3 region: CASSREAVGAGATEQFF. The CDR3 DNA reads as TGCGCCAGCAGCCGAGAGGCCGTTGGTGCGGGAGCCACTGAGCAGTTCTTC.

J is TRBJ2-1 and V is TRBV7-2; TRBD2 matches 8 bases. After removal of 5 bases from V and 6 bases from J, the junction contained 15 bases not matched to a gene. The CDR3 sequence is 17 residues long. Per germline, CDR1 SGHTA and CDR2 FQGNSA. CDR3 nucleotides: TGTGCCAGCAGCCCTAACGGGTCGGGAGGGCCACGCAATGAGCAGTTCTTC. This translates into CASSPNGSGGPRNEQFF.

The chain recombines TRBV7-2 with TRBJ1-1; D gene uncertain. Germline values: CDR1 SGHTA, CDR2 FQGNSA. This CDR3 comprises 13 residues. Trimming removed 2 bases from V and 6 bases from J, with 10 bases in between. CDR3 protein: CASSLPGFAEAFF. In DNA form, the CDR3 reads TGTGCCAGCAGCTTACCGGGCTTCGCTGAAGCTTTCTTT.